The sequence of this T cell receptor beta chain was determined in a study of graft-versus-host responses after intestinal transplantation (dated by TCRdb to 2020 to 2022). The study in broad terms: The transplants that recipients got were multivisceral, liver-intestinal, or isolated intestinal. Every recipient was given anti-thymocyte globulin induction, then maintenance tacrolimus and steroids for roughly 3 years. Graft-versus-host and host-versus-graft alloreactive T cell clones were tracked in the graft, circulation and bone marrow after intestinal transplantation using bulk TCR-beta CDR3 sequencing. To identify alloreactive clones, pre-transplant mixed lymphocyte reaction products were sequenced and compared with unstimulated pre-transplant donor and recipient T cells. A cohort of around 25 intestinal transplant recipients, including one retransplant, was enrolled, and a few patients lacking pretransplant specimens were excluded. Donor T cell macrochimerism was defined as a peak of at least 4% donor T cells among recipient peripheral blood mononuclear cells. Rather than being sequenced by the commercial service, samples from three later patients were sequenced in-house on an Illumina MiSeq and processed with MiXCR. Summary of the overall study and its limitations: The relatively low number and heterogeneity of intestinal transplant patients limited the conclusions. GvH clones were detected in recipient bone marrow, and some appeared earlier in ileal mucosa or blood, consistent with an intestinal mucosal origin. Early after transplant, peak levels of circulating GvH clones were found to be associated with declines in HvG clones. Patients with donor T cell macrochimerism had high GvH to HvG T cell clonal ratios in their allografts.

Blood samples were collected up to 4 times in the first month after transplant and then at least monthly when available. There are 15 amino acids in the CDR3, from cysteine to phenylalanine inclusive. Only the CDR3 part of the read is kept: 45 bases, read in frame from the first base. V is shortened by 3 bases, J by 0 bases, and the region joining them spans 9 bases. Reading the germline V gene (reference sequence) gives CDR1 SEHNR and CDR2 FQNEAQ. The library relied on the immunoSEQ multiplex PCR assay. Adaptive Biotechnologies carried out high-throughput TCR-beta CDR3 sequencing of genomic DNA for most patients. As for the authors' bioinformatics: TCR sequencing data were retrieved from Adaptive's ImmunoSEQ software for 15 to 20 patients, whereas a few other patients were processed with MiXCR and VDJtools. CDR3 nucleotide sequences shared between donor and recipient were removed because the origin of such sequences could not be assigned. To be classed as alloreactive, a clone needed at least 2-fold expansion over unstimulated cells and a minimum CFSE-low frequency of 0.002% (template counts) or 0.001% (read counts). A clone was considered mappable if detected in the sequenced pre-transplant spleen, lymph node, or MLR CFSE-low populations of the donor or recipient. Cumulative frequency of alloreactive clones was calculated as a percentage of all sequences weighted by copy number. TCRdb re-hosts the immuneACCESS table, in-frame sequences only. Its copies lack some clones; in the studies checked, an unresolved V gene accounts for under half of them, and the cause for the rest is not known. The V and J calls and the clone size are those of that table, but D and trimming were determined from the DNA. A total of some 45,000 clones appear in this sample, around nine tenths of them only once. The ten largest clones add up to 4% to 4.5% of the sample.

Worth noting for this clone: This receptor's antigen is unknown. No much larger clone is present one base from it, and per-base qualities are unavailable.

The chain joins TRBV7-9 to TRBJ1-3, with TRBD1 as a weak D call on 5 bases. The receptor's source is a human patient who received an intestinal transplant, so some T cells may come from the graft donor. Sequences were derived from PBMCs, sampled 524 days after transplant. The nucleotides are TGTGCCAGCAGCTTCGGCACAGGCTCTGGAAACACCATATATTTT. This is translated as CASSFGTGSGNTIYF. The entire variable domain, with the stretches around the CDR3 drawn from the reference TRBV7-9 and TRBJ1-3 proteins, is DTGVSQNPRHKITKRGQNVTFRCDPISEHNRLYWYRQTLGQGPEFLTYFQNEAQLEKSRLLSDRFSAERPKGSFSTLEIQRTEQGDSAMYLCASSFGTGSGNTIYFGEGSWLTVV.